The entry that follows covers one TCR beta chain sequence. Antigen specificity is unknown. Treatment defined: oral pan-JAK inhibitor, 5-10 mg twice daily. Sorting separated CD4+ and CD8+ T cells out of PBMCs. This CDR3 is built from 12 residues. Trimming cost V 7 bases and J 3 bases, with 10 bases left between them. Germline-derived CDR1 and CDR2 are GTSNPN and SVGIG (reference sequence). This sample is part of a study of CD8+ T cells in alopecia areata. Study context: Scoring of severity for treated patients was based on percentage of affected scalp area. Overall study findings and caveats: The study found that many expanded lesional clones persisted in scalp and blood during tofacitinib.

Sequencing templates came from extracted RNA that was reverse transcribed into cDNA. The protocol was immunoSEQ multiplex PCR, while the TCRdb copy is restricted to in-frame clones and leaves out a portion. The sample has over 250,000 clones, about 60% seen once. The sequence derives from a human donor with alopecia areata. V usage is TRBV30 and J usage is TRBJ1-3, with D perhaps matching TRBD1 (6 bases). The material sequenced was CD4+ T cells sorted from blood, taken around week 54, from a patient treated with tofacitinib. The DNA of the CDR3 is TGTGCCTCCGGACAGATTGGAAACACCATATATTTT. This gives the protein CASGQIGNTIYF.